Listed below are T cell receptor beta chains from one sample, sequenced in a study of OX40 agonist ivuxolimab in advanced cancers. Clones were read by immunoSEQ multiplex PCR, and TCRdb kept only the in-frame ones, dropping some. The sample lists 150,000 to 180,000 clones, under 95% occurring once. The sequencing here drew on CD4+ or CD8+ T cells sorted from blood, taken in a trial of the OX40 agonist ivuxolimab. These receptors all stem from an adult with an advanced solid tumor such as melanoma, head and neck, liver or kidney cancer. CDR3s include the opening cysteine and the closing phenylalanine or tryptophan. Fields, in order: J gene, V gene, D gene, clone size, CDR3 DNA, CDR3 protein. A D gene is named only where the DNA matches it firmly. Only part of the rows carry a size: once, few, many, or a class if the clone is expanded.

TRBJ2-7	TRBV27	TRBD1	.	TGTGCCAGCAGTCAAAATGGGGGGACAGGGTCCGAGCAGTACTTC	CASSQNGGTGSEQYF
TRBJ1-2	TRBV19	.	.	TGTGCCAGTAGTACCGGCACACGCTATGGCTACACCTTC	CASSTGTRYGYTF
TRBJ2-3	TRBV5-1	TRBD2	.	TGCGCCAGCAGCTTGGAGGGGACTAGCGCAGATACGCAGTATTTT	CASSLEGTSADTQYF
TRBJ2-5	TRBV30	.	.	TGTGCCTGGAGTCAACAGATGGAAGAGACCCAGTACTTC	CAWSQQMEETQYF
TRBJ2-1	TRBV5-4	.	.	TGTGCCAGCAGCCCGCCCGGGGGTAGCTCCTACAATGAGCAGTTCTTC	CASSPPGGSSYNEQFF
TRBJ1-6	TRBV6-5	.	.	TGTGCCAGCAGTTACCGTCCTATCAATTCACCCCTCCACTTT	CASSYRPINSPLHF
TRBJ2-7	TRBV6-5	.	.	TGTGCCAGCAGTTACTCGTCAGGGGAGCCCTACGAGCAGTACTTC	CASSYSSGEPYEQYF
TRBJ1-1	TRBV6-6	.	.	TGTGCCAGCAGTGGAGGTACTCTCATCACTGAAGCTTTCTTT	CASSGGTLITEAFF
TRBJ1-2	TRBV11-2	.	.	TGTGCCAGCAGCTTAGAGAACTATGGCTACACCTTC	CASSLENYGYTF
TRBJ1-1	TRBV29-1	.	.	TGCAGCGTTGTAGGCCGCATGAACACTGAAGCTTTCTTT	CSVVGRMNTEAFF
TRBJ2-7	TRBV10-3	.	.	TGTGCCATCAGTGAACAATCCTACGAGCAGTACTTC	CAISEQSYEQYF
TRBJ2-7	TRBV4-1	.	.	TGCGCCAGCAGCCAAGGAGGAGCGGCAAGCTCCTACGAGCAGTACTTC	CASSQGGAASSYEQYF
TRBJ2-3	TRBV25-1	.	.	TGTGCCAGCAGTGCTCGGACACTCGCAGATACGCAGTATTTT	CASSARTLADTQYF
TRBJ2-6	TRBV6-6	.	.	TGTGCCAGCATTCGCGAGGCCAACGTCCTGACTTTC	CASIREANVLTF
TRBJ2-1	TRBV7-9	.	.	TGTGCCAGCAGCTCGACTATTCCAAGTAGAAATGAGCAGTTCTTC	CASSSTIPSRNEQFF
TRBJ1-1	TRBV6-5	TRBD1	.	TGTGCCAGCAGTTCTCCGGGACAGGGCACCACTGAAGCTTTCTTT	CASSSPGQGTTEAFF
TRBJ2-2	TRBV2	.	.	TGTGCCAGCAGCGGGGACACTGGGGAGCTGTTTTTT	CASSGDTGELFF
TRBJ1-4	TRBV25-1	TRBD1	.	TGTGCCAGCACCCGACAGGGAGGAAATGAAAAACTGTTTTTT	CASTRQGGNEKLFF
TRBJ2-3	TRBV7-2	TRBD2	.	TGTGCCAGCAGCTTAGTGGCGGGGGGCCGTGGGACAGATACGCAGTATTTT	CASSLVAGGRGTDTQYF
TRBJ1-1	TRBV6-1	TRBD1	.	TGTGCCAGCAGTGAGGGGACAGCACCGTACACTGAAGCTTTCTTT	CASSEGTAPYTEAFF
TRBJ1-2	TRBV5-6	.	.	TGTGCCAGCAGCTTAGGCCGACCCTTTTATGGCTACACCTTC	CASSLGRPFYGYTF
TRBJ1-1	TRBV6-5	.	.	TGTGCCAGCAGTCGGAGGGACACTGAAGCTTTCTTT	CASSRRDTEAFF
TRBJ1-3	TRBV5-1	TRBD1	many	TGCGCCAGCCGCAATTCGGGACAGCCCGGAAACACCATATATTTT	CASRNSGQPGNTIYF
TRBJ2-7	TRBV27	.	once	TGTGCCAGCAGTCCCCATAACAGGTTCTACGAGCAGTACTTC	CASSPHNRFYEQYF
TRBJ1-1	TRBV5-1	.	.	TGCGCCAGCAGCTTGGGGGGACGGCTGAACACTGAAGCTTTCTTT	CASSLGGRLNTEAFF
TRBJ1-2	TRBV9	.	once	TGTGCCAGCAGCGTAGCGGCGGGGGTCGGCTACACCTTC	CASSVAAGVGYTF
TRBJ1-2	TRBV5-1	TRBD1	.	TGCGCCAGCAGCCGGAGTGGGACAGGGGGTTATGGCTACACCTTC	CASSRSGTGGYGYTF
TRBJ1-5	TRBV6-6	.	.	TGTGCCAGCGGGGACGGGTATCAGCCCCAGCATTTT	CASGDGYQPQHF
TRBJ1-3	TRBV6-5	.	.	TGTGCCAGCAGTCAAGGGGGAAACACCATATATTTT	CASSQGGNTIYF
TRBJ2-7	TRBV29-1	TRBD1	once	TGCAGCGTTGAAGGACAGGGTGGTCGCGAGCAGTACTTC	CSVEGQGGREQYF
TRBJ1-2	TRBV7-9	.	.	TGTGCCAGCAGCGCCCGGCAGGTTGGCTACACCTTC	CASSARQVGYTF
TRBJ1-1	TRBV29-1	.	.	TGCAGCGTTGCAGGGGTTCTAAACACTGAAGCTTTCTTT	CSVAGVLNTEAFF
TRBJ1-1	TRBV18	TRBD1	few	TGTGCCAGCTCACCACAGGGGGCGGAGAACACTGAAGCTTTCTTT	CASSPQGAENTEAFF
TRBJ1-3	TRBV5-1	.	.	TGCGCCAGCAGCTTGGAGGTGGGCAGGCGCAACTCTGGAAACACCATATATTTT	CASSLEVGRRNSGNTIYF
TRBJ1-3	TRBV7-2	TRBD1	.	TGTGCCAGCAGCGGGAGGGACAGCTCTGGAAACACCATATATTTT	CASSGRDSSGNTIYF
TRBJ1-1	TRBV7-2	TRBD1	.	TGTGCCAGCAGCTTGCATGGGGACAGCCTTATGAACACTGAAGCTTTCTTT	CASSLHGDSLMNTEAFF
TRBJ1-4	TRBV2	.	.	TGTGCCAGCAGTGAATGGGGGGTCAACGGTGAAAAACTGTTTTTT	CASSEWGVNGEKLFF
TRBJ1-1	TRBV6-4	.	.	TGTGCCAGCAGTGACCGGGAGAACACTGAAGCTTTCTTT	CASSDRENTEAFF
TRBJ1-1	TRBV5-1	TRBD1	.	TGCGCCAGCAGCGCGGGACAGGGGACTAACACTGAAGCTTTCTTT	CASSAGQGTNTEAFF